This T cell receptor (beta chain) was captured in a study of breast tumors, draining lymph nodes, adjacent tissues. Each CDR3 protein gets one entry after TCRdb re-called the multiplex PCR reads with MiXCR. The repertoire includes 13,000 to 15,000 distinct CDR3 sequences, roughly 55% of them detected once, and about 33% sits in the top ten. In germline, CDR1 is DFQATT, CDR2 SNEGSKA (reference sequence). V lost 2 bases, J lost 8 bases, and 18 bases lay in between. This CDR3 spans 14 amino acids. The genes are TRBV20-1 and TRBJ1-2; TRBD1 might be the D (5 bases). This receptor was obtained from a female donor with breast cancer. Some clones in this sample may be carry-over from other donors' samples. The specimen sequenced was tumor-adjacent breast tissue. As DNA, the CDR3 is TGCAGTGCTAGACCACAGGCTGTCCCTGTGGGCTACACCTTC. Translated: CSARPQAVPVGYTF.